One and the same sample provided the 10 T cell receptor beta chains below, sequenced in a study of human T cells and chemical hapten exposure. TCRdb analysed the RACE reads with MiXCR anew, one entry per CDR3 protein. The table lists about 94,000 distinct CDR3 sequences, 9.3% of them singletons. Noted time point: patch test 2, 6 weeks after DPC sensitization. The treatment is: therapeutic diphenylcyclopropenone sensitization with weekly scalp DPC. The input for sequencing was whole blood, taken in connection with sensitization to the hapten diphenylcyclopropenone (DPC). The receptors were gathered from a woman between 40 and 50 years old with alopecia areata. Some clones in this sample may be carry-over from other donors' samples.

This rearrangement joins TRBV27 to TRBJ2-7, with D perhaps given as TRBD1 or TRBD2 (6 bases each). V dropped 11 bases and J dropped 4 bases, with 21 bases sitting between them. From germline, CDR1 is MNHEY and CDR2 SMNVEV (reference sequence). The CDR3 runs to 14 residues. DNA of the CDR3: TGTGCCGCGCCCCAGGAGGGGGTAGGGTACGAGCAGTACTTC. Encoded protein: CAAPQEGVGYEQYF.

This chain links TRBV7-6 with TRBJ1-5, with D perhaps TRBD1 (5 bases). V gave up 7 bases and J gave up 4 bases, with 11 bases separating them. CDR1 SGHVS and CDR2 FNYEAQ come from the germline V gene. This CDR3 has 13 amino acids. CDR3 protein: CASTPRGNQPQHF. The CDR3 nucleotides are TGTGCCAGCACCCCGAGGGGTAATCAGCCCCAGCATTTT.

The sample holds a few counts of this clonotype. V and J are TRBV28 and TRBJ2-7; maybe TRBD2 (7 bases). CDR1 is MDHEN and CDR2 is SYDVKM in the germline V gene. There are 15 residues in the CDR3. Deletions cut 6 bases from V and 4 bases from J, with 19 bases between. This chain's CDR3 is CASSPGGGLGYEQYF. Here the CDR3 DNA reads TGTGCCAGCAGCCCTGGGGGGGGCCTGGGATACGAGCAGTACTTC.

The chain's CDR3 is CASSLREAYGNIQYF. CDR3 nucleotides: TGTGCCAGCAGTTTGCGCGAGGCTTATGGGAACATTCAGTACTTC. This chain uses TRBV28 with TRBJ2-4; D gene unclear. The CDR3 contains 15 residues. The ends were cut back, 3 bases at V and 7 bases at J, with 16 bases in the middle. Germline V gene lookup returns CDR1 MDHEN and CDR2 SYDVKM.

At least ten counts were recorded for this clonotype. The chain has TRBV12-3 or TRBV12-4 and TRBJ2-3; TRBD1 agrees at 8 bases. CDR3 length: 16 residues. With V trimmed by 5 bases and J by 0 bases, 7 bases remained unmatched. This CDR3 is CASSPGTGFSTDTQYF. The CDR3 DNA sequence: TGTGCCAGCAGTCCCGGGACAGGTTTTAGCACAGATACGCAGTATTTT.

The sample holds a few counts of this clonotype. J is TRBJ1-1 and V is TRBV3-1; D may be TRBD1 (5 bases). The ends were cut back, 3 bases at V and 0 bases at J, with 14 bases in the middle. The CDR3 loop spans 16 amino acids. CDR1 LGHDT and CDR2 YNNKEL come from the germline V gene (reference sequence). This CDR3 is CASSQGGGRMNTEAFF. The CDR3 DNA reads TGTGCCAGCAGCCAGGGGGGAGGCAGGATGAACACTGAAGCTTTCTTT.

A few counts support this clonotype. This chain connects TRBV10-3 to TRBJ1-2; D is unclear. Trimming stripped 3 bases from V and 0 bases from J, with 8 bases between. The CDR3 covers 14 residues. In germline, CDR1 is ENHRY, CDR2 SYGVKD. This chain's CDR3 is CAISDGSSNYGYTF. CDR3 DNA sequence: TGTGCCATCAGTGATGGAAGCTCTAACTATGGCTACACCTTC.

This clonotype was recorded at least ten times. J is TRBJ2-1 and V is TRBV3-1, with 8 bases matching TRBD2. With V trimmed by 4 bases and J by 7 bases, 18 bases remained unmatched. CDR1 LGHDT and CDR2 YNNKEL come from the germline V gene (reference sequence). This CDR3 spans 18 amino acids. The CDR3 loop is CASSLALPGLGMSNEQFF. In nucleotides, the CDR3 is TGTGCCAGCAGCCTCGCCCTTCCGGGACTAGGTATGTCTAATGAGCAGTTCTTC.

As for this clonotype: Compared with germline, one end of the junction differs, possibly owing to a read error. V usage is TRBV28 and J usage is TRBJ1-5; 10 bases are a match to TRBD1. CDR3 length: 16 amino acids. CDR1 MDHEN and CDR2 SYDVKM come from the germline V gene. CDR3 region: CAGSLGDRGFVQPQHF. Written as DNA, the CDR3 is TGTGCCGGCAGTTTAGGGGACAGGGGATTTGTCCAGCCCCAGCATTTT.

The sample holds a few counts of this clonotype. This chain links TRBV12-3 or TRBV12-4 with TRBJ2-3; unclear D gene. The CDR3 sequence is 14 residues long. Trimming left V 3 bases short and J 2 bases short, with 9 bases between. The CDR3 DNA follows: TGTGCCAGCAGTTTTGGGGAATACACAGATACGCAGTATTTT. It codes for CASSFGEYTDTQYF.